The 27 T cell receptor beta chains presented below share a single source sample, sequenced in a study of blood T cell repertoires in COVID-19. Using immunoSEQ multiplex PCR, the repertoire was profiled, and TCRdb retains in-frame clones only, with some absent. The data contain 60,000 to 80,000 clones, 65% to 90% of them singletons. The source material was peripheral blood. The receptors were gathered from a man over 45 with acute or convalescent COVID-19.

The V gene is TRBV3-1 (or the pseudogene TRBV3-2), the J gene TRBJ1-1; possible D gene TRBD1, 5 bases. V lost 3 bases to trimming and J lost 4 bases, with 15 bases between them. CDR3 length: 15 residues. Germline-derived CDR1 and CDR2 are LGHDT and YNNKEL (reference sequence). The CDR3 coding sequence is TGTGCCAGCAGCCAGTATGGGGGGTCGGGCACTGAAGCTTTCTTT. This gives the protein CASSQYGGSGTEAFF.

The J gene is TRBJ1-2, the V gene TRBV2, with D possibly being TRBD1 (5 bases). V dropped 6 bases and J dropped 4 bases, with 30 bases sitting between them. This CDR3 has 19 amino acids. The germline V gene has CDR1 SNHLY and CDR2 FYNNEI. The chain's CDR3 is CASSELTDQDGPQVYGYTF. DNA for the CDR3: TGTGCCAGCAGCGAGCTCACAGATCAAGACGGACCACAGGTCTATGGCTACACCTTC.

This chain links TRBV30 with TRBJ1-1; 8 bases are shared with TRBD1. The CDR3 contains 13 residues. From germline, CDR1 is GTSNPN and CDR2 SVGIG (reference sequence). Trimming at V came to 5 bases and at J to 0 bases, leaving 2 bases not matched to a gene. Here the CDR3 DNA reads TGTGCCTGGGACAGGGGAATGAACACTGAAGCTTTCTTT. Encoded protein: CAWDRGMNTEAFF.

The chain uses TRBV18 and TRBJ2-2; D unclear. Trimming left V 2 bases short and J 4 bases short, with 8 bases between. CDR1 is KGHSH, CDR2 LQKENI, per germline. The CDR3 length is 14 residues. CDR3 sequence reads: CASSPEAGTGELFF. The CDR3 DNA reads TGTGCCAGCTCACCAGAAGCTGGCACCGGGGAGCTGTTTTTT. Full variable domain (rest looked up from reference TRBV18 and TRBJ2-2): NAGVMQNPRHLVRRRGQEARLRCSPMKGHSHVYWYRQLPEEGLKFMVYLQKENIIDESGMPKERFSAEFPKEGPSILRIQQVVRGDSAAYFCASSPEAGTGELFFGEGSRLTVL.

This chain uses TRBV5-1 with TRBJ1-2, with TRBD1 identical over 10 bases. CDR3 length equals 15 residues. The V and J ends lost 9 bases and 7 bases, in that order; junction bases with no gene match: 15. Germline-derived CDR1 and CDR2 are SGHRS and YFSETQ. The DNA for the CDR3 is TGCGCCACCGCGTTATATTCGGGACAGGGGTTTGGCTACACCTTC. As protein: CATALYSGQGFGYTF. Full variable domain (remainder filled in from reference TRBV5-1 and TRBJ1-2): KAGVTQTPRYLIKTRGQQVTLSCSPISGHRSVSWYQQTPGQGLQFLFEYFSETQRNKGNFPGRFSGRQFSNSRSEMNVSTLELGDSALYLCATALYSGQGFGYTFGSGTRLTVV.

This sequence joins TRBV7-3 and TRBJ2-2; tentative D call: TRBD1 (5 bases). CDR1 SGHTA and CDR2 FQGTGA come from the germline V gene. This CDR3 has 14 amino acids. Trimming left V 2 bases short and J 3 bases short, with 7 bases between. CDR3 in DNA: TGTGCCAGCAGCTTAGCAGGGTACACCGGGGAGCTGTTTTTT. This gives the protein CASSLAGYTGELFF.

This chain joins TRBV2 and TRBJ2-2; 7 nucleotides line up with TRBD2. The CDR3 loop spans 15 amino acids. V gave up 5 bases and J gave up 1 base; unmatched junction bases: 4. The germline CDR1 and CDR2 sequences are SNHLY and FYNNEI. CDR3 residues: CASSWSGVNTGELFF. CDR3 DNA sequence: TGTGCCAGCAGTTGGAGCGGGGTGAACACCGGGGAGCTGTTTTTT.

The chain uses TRBV9 and TRBJ2-3, with 7 bases aligning to TRBD1. The CDR3 length is 15 residues. V lost 4 bases, J lost 1 base, and 6 bases stayed unmatched. Germline V gene sequence: CDR1 SGDLS, CDR2 YYNGEE. The CDR3 loop is CASSYRGMGTDTQYF. CDR3 nucleotide sequence: TGTGCCAGCAGCTACAGGGGAATGGGCACAGATACGCAGTATTTT.

The genes are TRBV25-1 and TRBJ2-7, with D maybe TRBD1 (5 bases). There are 10 residues in the CDR3. In germline, CDR1 is MGHDK, CDR2 SYGVNS. Trimming removed 7 bases from V and 4 bases from J, with 5 bases in between. This CDR3 reads CASKGYEQYF. CDR3 sequence (DNA): TGTGCCAGCAAGGGGTACGAGCAGTACTTC.

The chain has TRBV4-1 and TRBJ2-5; 9 bases fit TRBD2. The germline V gene has CDR1 MGHRA and CDR2 YSYEKL. The CDR3 has 15 residues. V trimming: 1 base; J trimming: 2 bases; junction bases outside the gene matches: 2. CDR3 region: CASSQVSGGQETQYF. CDR3 nucleotide sequence: TGCGCCAGCAGCCAAGTGAGCGGGGGGCAAGAGACCCAGTACTTC.

The gene calls are TRBV4-1 and TRBJ2-1; 9 bases match TRBD2. The CDR3 length is 17 residues. CDR1 MGHRA and CDR2 YSYEKL come from the germline V gene. J lost 3 bases, V lost 2 bases, and 8 bases had no gene match. For the CDR3, the DNA is TGCGCCAGCAGCCAAACCCTGCGGGGGGGCAACTACAATGAGCAGTTCTTC. This translates into CASSQTLRGGNYNEQFF.

The genes are TRBV24-1 and TRBJ2-5; 10 bases fit TRBD2. The CDR3 length is 15 residues. Germline V lookup: CDR1 KGHDR, CDR2 SFDVKD. After removal of 8 bases from V and 4 bases from J, the junction contained 9 bases not matched to a gene. CDR3 in DNA: TGTGCCACCACCGATCGAGCGGGGGGGCGAGAGACCCAGTACTTC. Its translation: CATTDRAGGRETQYF.

This clone was recorded once. The chain links TRBV12-3 or TRBV12-4 to TRBJ2-3, with 7 nucleotides matching TRBD2. CDR3 length: 13 residues. Trimming removed 4 bases from V and 7 bases from J; junction bases left unmatched: 5. For the CDR3, the DNA is TGTGCCAGCAGTTCACTAGCGTTGCATACGCAGTATTTT. This codes for CASSSLALHTQYF.

The rearrangement uses TRBV11-3 and TRBJ1-1, with D unclear. Deletions cut 2 bases from V and 1 base from J, with 5 bases between. Looked up from germline, CDR1 is SGHNT and CDR2 is YENEEA. This CDR3 is built from 13 residues. Here the CDR3 DNA reads TGTGCCAGCAGCTTACAGGAGAACACTGAAGCTTTCTTT. This translates into CASSLQENTEAFF.

The CDR3 DNA is TGTGCCAGCAGTGAAGCGTTGACAGGGGGCTATAGGGAGACCCAGTACTTC. Encoded protein: CASSEALTGGYRETQYF. The chain links TRBV6-1 to TRBJ2-5; 10 nucleotides match TRBD1. This CDR3 comprises 17 residues. CDR1 MNHNS and CDR2 SASEGT come from the germline V gene. Losses at the gene ends were 0 bases for V and 5 bases for J; bases not matched to a gene: 9.

The J gene is TRBJ2-7, the V gene TRBV5-6, with 15 bases aligning to TRBD2. The junction had 4 bases not matched to a gene; V was cut back by 4 bases and J by 2 bases. The CDR3 sequence is 16 residues long. Germline values: CDR1 SGHDT, CDR2 YYEEEE. This chain's CDR3 is CASSPGLAGGPYEQYF. The CDR3 nucleotides read TGTGCCAGCAGCCCCGGACTAGCGGGGGGGCCCTACGAGCAGTACTTC.

This clone was counted a few times. V and J are TRBV27 and TRBJ1-6, with a weak D call TRBD1 (5 bases). Germline CDR1 and CDR2: MNHEY and SMNVEV (reference sequence). This CDR3 is built from 14 residues. V dropped 3 bases and J dropped 8 bases, with 11 bases sitting between them. CDR3 DNA: TGTGCCAGCAGTTTTCGACAGTCGGATTCACCCCTCCACTTT. Translated, it gives CASSFRQSDSPLHF.

As DNA, the CDR3 is TGCAGCGTTGAAGATTACGGGAGACAGACAGATACGCAGTATTTT. It translates to CSVEDYGRQTDTQYF. The chain links TRBV29-1 to TRBJ2-3; weak D call: TRBD2 (6 bases). Germline V lookup: CDR1 SQVTM, CDR2 ANQGSEA. The length of the CDR3 is 15 residues. V dropped 0 bases and J dropped 3 bases, with 13 bases sitting between them.

This clone was seen just once. The rearrangement joins TRBV6-5 to TRBJ2-2, with a weak D call TRBD2 (5 bases). Germline-derived CDR1 and CDR2 are MNHEY and SVGAGI. Trimming took 7 bases from V and 7 from J, leaving 13 bases between them. This CDR3 contains 13 residues. Here the CDR3 reads CASTGKADGELFF. DNA for the CDR3: TGTGCCAGCACCGGGAAGGCCGACGGGGAGCTGTTTTTT.

V usage is TRBV4-1 and J usage is TRBJ2-1; 13 bases align to TRBD2. The CDR3 contains 19 residues. V was pared by 4 bases and J by 9 bases, with 18 bases of the junction left unmatched. Germline V CDR1 and CDR2: MGHRA, YSYEKL. CDR3 DNA sequence: TGCGCCAGCAGCCTCGGACCTCGACTAGCGGGGGGCTCATGGAGTGAGCAGTTCTTC. This codes for CASSLGPRLAGGSWSEQFF.

V gene TRBV5-1 combines with J gene TRBJ1-2, with a possible D match to TRBD1 (6 bases). This CDR3 has 14 amino acids. CDR1 is SGHRS and CDR2 is YFSETQ in the germline V gene. Trimming left V 0 bases short and J 2 bases short, with 8 bases between. This CDR3 is CASSLGTANYGYTF. As DNA, the CDR3 is TGCGCCAGCAGCTTGGGGACAGCAAACTATGGCTACACCTTC.

This clone showed up just once. DNA of the CDR3: TGTGCCAGCAGCCCCATTGGAGGACCTACTCGGGAGACCCAGTACTTC. Protein: CASSPIGGPTRETQYF. The chain joins TRBV3-1 (or the pseudogene TRBV3-2) to TRBJ2-5; perhaps TRBD2 as D (5 bases). CDR1 is LGHDT and CDR2 is YNNKEL in the germline V gene (reference sequence). The CDR3 consists of 16 residues. Deletions cut 4 bases from V and 5 bases from J, with 20 bases between.

V and J are TRBV11-2 and TRBJ2-1; TRBD1 matches at 8 bases. After removal of 5 bases from V and 4 bases from J, the junction contained 13 bases not matched to a gene. Germline V gives CDR1 SGHAT, CDR2 FQNNGV. The CDR3 runs 17 residues. In nucleotides, the CDR3 is TGTGCCAGCAGCCTCCGGCCCCAGGGGGCTTTTTACAATGAGCAGTTCTTC. It yields the protein CASSLRPQGAFYNEQFF.

The chain couples TRBV5-1 to TRBJ1-1; D possibly corresponds to TRBD1 (5 bases). The germline V gene has CDR1 SGHRS and CDR2 YFSETQ. V was cut by 4 bases and J by 3 bases, with 10 bases left in between. CDR3 length equals 13 residues. DNA of the CDR3: TGCGCCAGCAGCACCGGGGGTGACACTGAAGCTTTCTTT. Protein sequence: CASSTGGDTEAFF.

The chain has TRBV7-9 and TRBJ2-7; 9 bases align to TRBD1. The CDR3 has 14 amino acids. Trimming at V came to 2 bases and at J to 5 bases, leaving 4 bases not matched to a gene. The germline V gene encodes CDR1 SEHNR and CDR2 FQNEAQ (reference sequence). In DNA, the CDR3 is TGTGCCAGCAGCTTAACTGACAGGGGGAACGAGCAGTACTTC. Its protein is CASSLTDRGNEQYF.

As to this clone: Other DNA sequences in this sample translate to the same CDR3. The gene calls are TRBV2 and TRBJ1-3; maybe TRBD1 (5 bases). The CDR3 sequence is 15 residues long. The V gene lost 4 bases and the J gene lost 4 bases, with 14 bases spanning the gap. In germline, CDR1 is SNHLY, CDR2 FYNNEI. CDR3 sequence (DNA): TGTGCCAGCAGTGGGGTCAGGCAGGGCGGAAACACCATATATTTT. Amino acids: CASSGVRQGGNTIYF.

This rearrangement joins TRBV11-2 to TRBJ2-3; perhaps TRBD2 as D (5 bases). The CDR3 has 16 amino acids. The germline gives CDR1 SGHAT, CDR2 FQNNGV. The V and J ends lost 6 bases and 3 bases respectively, with 19 bases between them. The CDR3 region is CASRPLDAGGTDTQYF. CDR3 DNA: TGTGCCAGCAGGCCGTTGGACGCCGGAGGTACAGATACGCAGTATTTT.